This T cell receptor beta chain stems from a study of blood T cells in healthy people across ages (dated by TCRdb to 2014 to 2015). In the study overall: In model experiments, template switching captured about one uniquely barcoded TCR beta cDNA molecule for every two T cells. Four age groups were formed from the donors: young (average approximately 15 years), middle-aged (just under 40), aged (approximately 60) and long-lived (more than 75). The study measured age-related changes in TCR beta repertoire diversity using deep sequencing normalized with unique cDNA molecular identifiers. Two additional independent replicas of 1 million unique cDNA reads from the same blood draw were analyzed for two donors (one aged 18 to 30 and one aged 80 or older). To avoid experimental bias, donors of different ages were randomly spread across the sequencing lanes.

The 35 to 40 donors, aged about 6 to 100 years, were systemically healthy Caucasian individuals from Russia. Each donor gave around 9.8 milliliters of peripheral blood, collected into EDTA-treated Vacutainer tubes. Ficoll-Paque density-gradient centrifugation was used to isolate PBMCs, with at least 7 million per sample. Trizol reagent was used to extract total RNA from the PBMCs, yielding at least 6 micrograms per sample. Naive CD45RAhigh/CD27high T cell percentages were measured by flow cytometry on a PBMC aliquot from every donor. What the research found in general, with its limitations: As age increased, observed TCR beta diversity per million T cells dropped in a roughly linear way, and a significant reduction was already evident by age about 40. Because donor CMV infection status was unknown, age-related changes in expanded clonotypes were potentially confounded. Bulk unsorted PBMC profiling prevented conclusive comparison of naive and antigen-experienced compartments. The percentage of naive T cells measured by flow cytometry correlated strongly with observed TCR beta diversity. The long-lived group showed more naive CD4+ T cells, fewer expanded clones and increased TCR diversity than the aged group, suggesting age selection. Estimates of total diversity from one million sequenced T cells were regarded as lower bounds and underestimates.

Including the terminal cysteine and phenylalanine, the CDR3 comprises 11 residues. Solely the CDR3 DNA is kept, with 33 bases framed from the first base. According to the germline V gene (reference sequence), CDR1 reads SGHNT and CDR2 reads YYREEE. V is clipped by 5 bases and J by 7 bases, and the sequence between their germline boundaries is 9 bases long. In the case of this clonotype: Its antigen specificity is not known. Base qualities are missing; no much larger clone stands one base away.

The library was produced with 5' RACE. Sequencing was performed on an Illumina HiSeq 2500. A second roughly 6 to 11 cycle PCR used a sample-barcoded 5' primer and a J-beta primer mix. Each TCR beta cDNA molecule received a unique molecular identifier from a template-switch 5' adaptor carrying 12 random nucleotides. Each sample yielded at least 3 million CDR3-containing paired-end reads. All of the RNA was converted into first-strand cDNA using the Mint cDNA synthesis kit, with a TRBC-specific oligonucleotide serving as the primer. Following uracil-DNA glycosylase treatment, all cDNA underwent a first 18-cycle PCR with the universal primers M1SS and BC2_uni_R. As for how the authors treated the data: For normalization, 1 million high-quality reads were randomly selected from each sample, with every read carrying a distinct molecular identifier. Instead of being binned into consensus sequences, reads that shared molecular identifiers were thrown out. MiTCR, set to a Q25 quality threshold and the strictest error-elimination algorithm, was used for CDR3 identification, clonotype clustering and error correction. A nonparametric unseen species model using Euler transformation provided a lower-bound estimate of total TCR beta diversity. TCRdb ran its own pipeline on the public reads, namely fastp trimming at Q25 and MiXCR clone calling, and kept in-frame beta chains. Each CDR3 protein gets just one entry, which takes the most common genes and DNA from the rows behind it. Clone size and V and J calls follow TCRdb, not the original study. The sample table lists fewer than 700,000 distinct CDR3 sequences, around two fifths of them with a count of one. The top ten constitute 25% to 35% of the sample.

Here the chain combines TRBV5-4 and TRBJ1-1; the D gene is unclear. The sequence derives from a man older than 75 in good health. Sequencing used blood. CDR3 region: CASSSSSEAFF. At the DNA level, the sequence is TGTGCCAGCAGTTCCAGCAGTGAAGCTTTCTTT.